This T cell receptor beta chain derives from a study of blood T cell repertoires in COVID-19. About the study: The samples span acute and convalescent COVID-19 from the United States, Italy and Spain. In each case, the material was cDNA or gDNA derived from T cells, B-cell-depleted T cells, or PBMCs.

Germline CDR1 SGHRS, CDR2 YFSETQ. Germline trimming cut 3 bases from V and 6 bases from J; bases unmatched to any gene: 9. The CDR3 extends over 15 amino acids. In the authors' methods: Cell counts per sample came from amplifying reference gene primers. The assay was immunoSEQ multiplex PCR, and TCRdb's table has in-frame clones only and misses some. From that table come the V and J calls and clone size; the DNA was used to work out D and trimming. The sample lists about 130,000 clones, approximately 82% occurring once. This receptor was identified in a man aged 55 to 70 with acute or convalescent COVID-19. This chain uses TRBV5-1 with TRBJ2-7; TRBD1 aligns across 10 bases. The source material was peripheral blood. The CDR3 sequence is CASSSSGQGRAEQYF. The CDR3 bases are TGCGCCAGCAGCTCGTCGGGACAGGGGCGTGCCGAGCAGTACTTC.